This T cell receptor beta chain was identified during a study of T cell responses to AZD1222 COVID-19 vaccine (dated by TCRdb to the early 2020s). Regarding the study in general: AZD1222 recipients given second doses at about 4 weeks or at about 12 weeks were pooled, since spike-specific TCR depth and breadth were not found to differ between the two schedules. TCR sequencing covered about 230 trial participants: approximately 200 given two doses of AZD1222 and around 25 given two doses of MenACWY control vaccine. Enrollment into the trials was organized by age into subgroups of 18-55, 56-69 and 70-plus years, and those subgroups contained roughly 150, 30 and 60 TCR-sequenced participants, respectively. The paper's findings and limits, for the study overall: The vaccine-associated CD4 TCRs covered the entire spike protein, and the dominant responses fell in regions 160-218 and 743-854. The 56-69-year group was small, and its depth increase did not reach significance, likely because of low power. Most participants were white British and females outnumbered males, and the authors suggested that clonal diversity may have been underestimated. Conclusions about previously exposed vaccinees are limited because only six or seven AZD1222 recipients were SARS-CoV-2 seropositive at baseline. Because no samples from the day 14 peak response were available, repertoires could be characterized only after the peak T cell response. Reportedly, close to half of the unique spike-specific TCRs recognized epitopes lying outside the regions that are mutated in the B.1.351 and B.1.1.7 variants. A significant rise in spike-specific TCR breadth and depth was observed after two AZD1222 doses relative to day 0 and relative to MenACWY recipients.

V is trimmed back by 10 bases and J by 2 bases, and the junction contains 9 bases that no gene match accounts for. Per the germline V gene, MNHEY is the CDR1 and SVGAGI is the CDR2. Including the terminal cysteine and phenylalanine, the CDR3 comprises 15 residues. This entry keeps only the CDR3 DNA: 45 bases, framed from base 1. The sample's time point label is to be understood as: baseline before first vaccination. Vaccinee samples were obtained from the UK trials COV001 and COV002, which included a single-blind randomized controlled phase 2/3 trial of AZD1222 (ChAdOx1 nCoV-19) in healthy adults. Trial participant PBMC samples were collected at day 0 and day 28 after the second dose for TCRbeta chain sequencing. The CDR3 regions of human TCRbeta chains were analyzed by immunosequencing. On the authors' methods: Repertoire TCRs were matched against a reference library of SARS-CoV-2-specific TCRs generated with the MIRA antigen-specificity platform. Breadth was defined as the fraction of unique TCRs that were SARS-CoV-2-associated. Depth was defined as the fraction of total T cells that were SARS-CoV-2-associated. Using the MIRA data, each spike-specific TCR was mapped to the spike region that the TCR reacts to and placed in a CD4 or CD8 class. Log10-transformed breadth and depth values were compared by one-way ANOVA with Sidak's multiple comparisons tests. This immuneACCESS table, as held by TCRdb, lists in-frame sequences with V and J called but not all clones. Of the missing ones, under half trace to an unresolved V gene in checked studies; the others have no known cause. V, J and clone size reflect that table, while D and trimming were determined from the DNA. The sample includes roughly 100,000 clones, with 88% observed a single time. Less than 9.5% of the sample comes from the top ten.

In regard to this clone: The antigen it binds to is not known. No much larger clone exists at a distance of one base, and base qualities are not known.

This clonotype was obtained from an adult in good health. Material: peripheral blood, obtained on day 0 of AZD1222 vaccination. Recombination connected TRBV6-5 to TRBJ2-7; 12 bases in the middle match TRBD2. The nucleotide sequence is given as TGTGCCACCTACCCAGGACTAGCGGGGACCTACGAGCAGTACTTC. It encodes CATYPGLAGTYEQYF.